This is a list of T cell receptor beta chains from one sample in a study of cytomegalovirus exposure and HLA in healthy donors. The table came from immunoSEQ multiplex PCR; TCRdb's copy has only in-frame clones and leaves some out. The repertoire includes approximately 130,000 clones, about 74% of them detected once, and 3.4% sits in the top ten. Material: PBMCs. Source of these receptors: a man aged 25 to 45 in good health and CMV-seronegative. The CDR3 runs from the conserved cysteine through the conserved F or W. The D gene is left open where the match is weak. Only part of the rows carry a size: once, few, many, or a class if the clone is expanded.

CDR3,DNA,D,J,size,V
CASSGTGKTQYF,TGTGCCAGCAGTGGTACCGGGAAGACCCAGTACTTC,NA,TRBJ2-5,NA,TRBV14
CASSLRQGLGEQFF,TGCGCCAGCAGCCTCAGACAGGGGTTGGGGGAGCAGTTCTTC,TRBD1,TRBJ2-1,NA,TRBV4-3
CASIVLRGQNGYTF,TGTGCCAGCATCGTCCTCAGGGGGCAGAATGGCTACACCTTC,TRBD1,TRBJ1-2,few,TRBV7-9
CASSPRDRAYNEQFF,TGTGCCAGCAGCCCCCGGGACAGGGCCTACAATGAGCAGTTCTTC,TRBD1,TRBJ2-1,NA,TRBV7-9
CASSDGQSYSGNTIYF,TGCGCCAGCAGCGACGGACAGTCCTACTCTGGAAACACCATATATTTT,NA,TRBJ1-3,NA,TRBV5-1
CAWSVPLEYEQYF,TGTGCCTGGAGTGTACCCCTAGAATACGAGCAGTACTTC,NA,TRBJ2-7,NA,TRBV30
CASSLKGVSSANYGYTF,TGTGCCAGCAGCTTGAAAGGGGTCTCCTCCGCTAACTATGGCTACACCTTC,NA,TRBJ1-2,once,TRBV21-1
CASTGGGRTEAFF,TGCGCCAGCACGGGGGGCGGTCGCACTGAAGCTTTCTTT,NA,TRBJ1-1,NA,TRBV5-1
CASSPGRAQYF,TGTGCCAGCTCCCCTGGGAGAGCCCAGTACTTC,NA,TRBJ2-5,NA,TRBV18
CASSLGDRGLANQPQHF,TGTGCCAGCAGCTTAGGGGACAGGGGGCTGGCCAATCAGCCCCAGCATTTT,TRBD1,TRBJ1-5,NA,TRBV7-9
CASSLSLDLQETQYF,TGTGCCAGCAGCTTGTCCCTCGACTTACAAGAGACCCAGTACTTC,NA,TRBJ2-5,NA,TRBV7-9
CASRDSISYEQYF,TGTGCCAGCCGGGACAGTATTTCCTACGAGCAGTACTTC,TRBD1,TRBJ2-7,NA,TRBV7-9
CASSPRTGIIYGYTF,TGTGCCAGCTCACCTAGGACAGGGATTATCTATGGCTACACCTTC,TRBD1,TRBJ1-2,NA,TRBV18
CASSLIPGGNQPQHF,TGTGCCAGCAGTCTTATCCCCGGGGGCAATCAGCCCCAGCATTTT,NA,TRBJ1-5,NA,TRBV2
CASRTGTGIYEQYF,TGTGCCAGTAGGACCGGGACAGGGATCTACGAGCAGTACTTC,TRBD1,TRBJ2-7,NA,TRBV19
CASSLSSAAAGTQYF,TGTGCCAGCAGTTTATCATCCGCGGCCGCCGGGACCCAGTACTTC,NA,TRBJ2-5,NA,TRBV27
CASSLSEGNTEAFF,TGTGCCAGCAGCTTGTCAGAGGGGAACACTGAAGCTTTCTTT,NA,TRBJ1-1,NA,TRBV7-9
CASSLGQGRSETQYF,TGTGCCAGCAGCTTAGGACAGGGGCGATCAGAGACCCAGTACTTC,TRBD1,TRBJ2-5,NA,TRBV7-2
CASSPRAGGETQYF,TGTGCCAGCTCACCCCGAGCGGGAGGAGAGACCCAGTACTTC,TRBD2,TRBJ2-5,NA,TRBV18
CASSPKGGEGYGYTF,TGTGCCAGCTCACCGAAAGGAGGGGAGGGCTATGGCTACACCTTC,NA,TRBJ1-2,NA,TRBV18
CASSVPGEAYNEQFF,TGTGCCAGCAGTGTCCCCGGGGAGGCCTACAATGAGCAGTTCTTC,NA,TRBJ2-1,NA,TRBV2
CASSPSTGITEAFF,TGTGCCAGTAGTCCGTCGACAGGGATCACTGAAGCTTTCTTT,TRBD1,TRBJ1-1,NA,TRBV19
CASREGIRTGELFF,TGTGCCAGTAGAGAGGGAATTCGGACCGGGGAGCTGTTTTTT,NA,TRBJ2-2,NA,TRBV19
CASSPGTSGTDTQYF,TGTGCCAGCAGCCCCGGGACTAGCGGCACAGATACGCAGTATTTT,TRBD2,TRBJ2-3,NA,TRBV13
CSVLGPSSYNEQFF,TGCAGCGTGCTTGGGCCGAGCTCCTACAATGAGCAGTTCTTC,NA,TRBJ2-1,NA,TRBV29-1
CAISDAAGSSYEQYF,TGTGCCATCAGTGACGCAGCGGGATCGTCCTACGAGCAGTACTTC,TRBD2,TRBJ2-7,NA,TRBV10-3
CSSRGEGSYGYTF,TGCAGCTCTAGGGGGGAGGGGTCCTATGGCTACACCTTC,NA,TRBJ1-2,NA,TRBV29-1
CASRGTTEAFF,TGTGCCAGTAGGGGGACCACTGAAGCTTTCTTT,NA,TRBJ1-1,NA,TRBV28
CASRVMREGNEQYF,TGTGCCAGCAGAGTGATGCGGGAGGGAAACGAGCAGTACTTC,TRBD2,TRBJ2-7,NA,TRBV6-5
CASSDLAGGPNEQFF,TGTGCCAGCAGTGACCTAGCGGGAGGGCCCAATGAGCAGTTCTTC,TRBD2,TRBJ2-1,NA,TRBV6-4
CASSQGTGVNGYTF,TGTGCCAGCAGTCAGGGGACAGGGGTAAATGGCTACACCTTC,TRBD1,TRBJ1-2,NA,TRBV27
CAQRESPPDTQYF,TGTGCCCAAAGGGAGAGTCCCCCAGATACGCAGTATTTT,NA,TRBJ2-3,few,TRBV9
CASRLKSREDYTEAFF,TGTGCAAGTCGCTTAAAGAGTAGGGAGGACTACACTGAAGCTTTCTTT,NA,TRBJ1-1,NA,TRBV12-2
CASGTGTGSTDTQYF,TGTGCTAGTGGGACTGGGACAGGGAGCACAGATACGCAGTATTTT,TRBD1,TRBJ2-3,few,TRBV12-5
CASSYADRLYEQYF,TGTGCCAGCAGTTACGCAGACAGACTCTACGAGCAGTACTTC,NA,TRBJ2-7,NA,TRBV6-5
CASSLRPTTVNTEAFF,TGTGCCAGCAGTTTGAGACCGACCACAGTGAACACTGAAGCTTTCTTT,NA,TRBJ1-1,NA,TRBV27
CASSLKGGRTEAFF,TGTGCCAGCAGTTTGAAAGGAGGGCGGACTGAAGCTTTCTTT,NA,TRBJ1-1,NA,TRBV28
CASSPGPPRQADQETQYF,TGTGCCAGCAGCCCCGGGCCCCCCCGACAGGCCGACCAAGAGACCCAGTACTTC,NA,TRBJ2-5,few,TRBV7-9
CASSLASGRVETQYF,TGTGCCAGCAGCTTAGCTAGCGGGAGGGTAGAGACCCAGTACTTC,TRBD2,TRBJ2-5,NA,TRBV7-6
CSVRTPSYEQYF,TGCAGCGTACGAACACCATCATACGAGCAGTACTTC,NA,TRBJ2-7,few,TRBV29-1
CASSAGVGTYEQYF,TGCGCCAGCAGTGCAGGGGTGGGAACCTACGAGCAGTACTTC,NA,TRBJ2-7,NA,TRBV10-1
CASRAGTGGTEAFF,TGCGCCAGCAGAGCCGGGACAGGGGGAACTGAAGCTTTCTTT,TRBD1,TRBJ1-1,NA,TRBV10-2
CASSLGETGPEQYF,TGTGCCAGCAGCTTGGGCGAGACAGGACCCGAGCAGTACTTC,NA,TRBJ2-7,NA,TRBV7-2
CASSLGDTMYEQYF,TGTGCCAGCAGCTTAGGGGACACCATGTACGAGCAGTACTTC,NA,TRBJ2-7,NA,TRBV7-2
CASTRAGSSYEQYF,TGTGCCAGCACCAGAGCGGGGAGCTCCTACGAGCAGTACTTC,TRBD2,TRBJ2-7,NA,TRBV27
CATTRDRGQGTEAFF,TGTGCCACCACACGGGACAGGGGGCAAGGCACTGAAGCTTTCTTT,TRBD1,TRBJ1-1,NA,TRBV11-2
CASSLTGGSLQSYGYTF,TGTGCCAGCAGTCTTACAGGGGGATCGCTTCAAAGCTATGGCTACACCTTC,TRBD1,TRBJ1-2,NA,TRBV27
CASSPGQGWQTQYF,TGTGCCAGCTCACCCGGACAGGGGTGGCAGACCCAGTACTTC,TRBD1,TRBJ2-5,NA,TRBV18
CATTRTANQPQHF,TGTGCGACCACCCGGACAGCGAATCAGCCCCAGCATTTT,NA,TRBJ1-5,NA,TRBV28
CASYQTGELFF,TGTGCCAGTTATCAGACCGGGGAGCTGTTTTTT,NA,TRBJ2-2,NA,TRBV19
CASSLAGDRPYEQYF,TGTGCCAGCAGCTTGGCCGGGGACAGACCCTACGAGCAGTACTTC,TRBD1,TRBJ2-7,NA,TRBV5-4
CASSLDQGRFQPQHF,TGTGCCAGCAGCTTAGATCAGGGGCGCTTTCAGCCCCAGCATTTT,NA,TRBJ1-5,NA,TRBV7-9
CAWGDSFAGYTF,TGTGCCTGGGGGGACAGTTTCGCCGGCTACACCTTC,TRBD1,TRBJ1-2,NA,TRBV30
CASLDRGFYEQYF,TGTGCCAGCCTAGACAGGGGATTTTACGAGCAGTACTTC,TRBD1,TRBJ2-7,NA,TRBV2